The 5 T cell receptor beta chains below were found in one sample sequenced in a study of blood T cell repertoires in COVID-19. The assay was immunoSEQ multiplex PCR, and TCRdb's table has in-frame clones only and misses some. This table has some 500,000 clones, roughly 90% appearing once. What was sequenced was PBMCs or T cells enriched from blood (not recorded which). These receptor sequences come from a woman between 40 and 55 years old who had recovered from COVID-19.

This clone came up a few times. The chain is built from TRBV7-2 and TRBJ1-3; D may be TRBD1 (5 bases). Germline CDR1 and CDR2: SGHTA and FQGNSA. The CDR3 is 16 residues long. Trimming pared 0 bases from V and 0 bases from J, leaving 9 bases between. Written as DNA, the CDR3 is TGTGCCAGCAGCTTAGCGGGGGGGTACTCTGGAAACACCATATATTTT. This translates into CASSLAGGYSGNTIYF.

This chain connects TRBV3-1 (or the pseudogene TRBV3-2) to TRBJ1-3, with TRBD1 as a possible D gene (6 bases). The CDR3 loop spans 16 amino acids. Trimming stripped 3 bases from V and 3 bases from J, with 15 bases between. From germline, CDR1 is LGHDT and CDR2 YNNKEL (reference sequence). The CDR3 is CASSHILQGCGNTIYF. In DNA form, the CDR3 reads TGTGCCAGCAGCCATATCCTTCAGGGGTGTGGAAACACCATATATTTT.

The chain couples TRBV12-3 or TRBV12-4 to TRBJ1-5, with TRBD1 as a possible D gene (5 bases). V dropped 6 bases and J dropped 3 bases, with 9 bases sitting between them. CDR3 length equals 13 residues. CDR3 amino acids: CASRDRYNQPQHF. The CDR3 DNA sequence: TGTGCCAGCAGAGACAGATACAATCAGCCCCAGCATTTT.

In nucleotides, the CDR3 is TGTGCCAGCAGTGAATCCAGGGGACGCCCGACTTCACCCCTCCACTTT. It yields the protein CASSESRGRPTSPLHF. The chain combines TRBV25-1 with TRBJ1-6, with D possibly being TRBD1 (6 bases). Trimming shortened V by 1 base and J by 9 bases, and 16 bases separated the two germline ends. The CDR3 sequence is 16 residues long. The germline V gene encodes CDR1 MGHDK and CDR2 SYGVNS.

The gene calls are TRBV4-3 and TRBJ1-2; D remains unclear. Trimming pared 0 bases from V and 8 bases from J, leaving 16 bases between. CDR1 is LGHNA and CDR2 is YSLEER in the germline V gene. This CDR3 spans 15 amino acids. CDR3 DNA sequence: TGCGCCAGCAGCCAAGATCGGGCGGGCTCGGGAGGCTACACCTTC. Its protein is CASSQDRAGSGGYTF.